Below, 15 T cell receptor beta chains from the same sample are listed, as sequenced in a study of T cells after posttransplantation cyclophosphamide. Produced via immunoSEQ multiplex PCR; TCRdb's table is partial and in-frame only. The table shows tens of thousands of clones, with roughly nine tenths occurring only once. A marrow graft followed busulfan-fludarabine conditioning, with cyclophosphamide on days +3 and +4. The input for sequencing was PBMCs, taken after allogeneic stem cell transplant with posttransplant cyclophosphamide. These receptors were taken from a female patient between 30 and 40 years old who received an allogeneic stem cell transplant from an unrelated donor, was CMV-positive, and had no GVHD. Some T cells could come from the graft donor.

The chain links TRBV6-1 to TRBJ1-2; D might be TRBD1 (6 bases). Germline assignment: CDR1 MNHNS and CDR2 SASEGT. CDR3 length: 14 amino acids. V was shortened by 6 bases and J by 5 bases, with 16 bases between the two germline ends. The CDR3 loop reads CASRGYRDQYGYTF. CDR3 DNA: TGTGCCAGCAGGGGTTACAGGGACCAATATGGCTACACCTTC.

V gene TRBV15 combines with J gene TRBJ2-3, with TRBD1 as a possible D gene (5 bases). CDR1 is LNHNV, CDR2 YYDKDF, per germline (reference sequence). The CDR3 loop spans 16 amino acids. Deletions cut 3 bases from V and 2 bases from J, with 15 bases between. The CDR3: CATSSGWAGFTDTQYF. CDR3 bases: TGTGCCACCAGCAGCGGGTGGGCAGGGTTCACAGATACGCAGTATTTT.

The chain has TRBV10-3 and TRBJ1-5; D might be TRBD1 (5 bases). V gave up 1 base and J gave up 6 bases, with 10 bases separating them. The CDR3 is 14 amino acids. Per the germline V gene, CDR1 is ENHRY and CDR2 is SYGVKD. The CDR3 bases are TGTGCCATCAGTGAGTTCAGGGAGGCTCAGCCCCAGCATTTT. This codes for CAISEFREAQPQHF.

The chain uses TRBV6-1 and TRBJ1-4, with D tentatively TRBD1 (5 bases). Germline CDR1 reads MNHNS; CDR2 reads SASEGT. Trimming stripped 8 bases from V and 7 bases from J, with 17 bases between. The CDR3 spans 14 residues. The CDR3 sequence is CASRLVAGREKLFF. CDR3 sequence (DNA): TGTGCCAGCCGCCTTGTGGCAGGGCGTGAAAAACTGTTTTTT.

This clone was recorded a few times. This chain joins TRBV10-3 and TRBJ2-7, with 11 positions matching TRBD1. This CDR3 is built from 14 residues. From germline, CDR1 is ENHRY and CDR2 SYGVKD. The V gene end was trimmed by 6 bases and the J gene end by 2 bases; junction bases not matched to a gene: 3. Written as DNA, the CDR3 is TGTGCCATCAGGCCGGGACAGGGGGCCTACGAGCAGTACTTC. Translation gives CAIRPGQGAYEQYF.

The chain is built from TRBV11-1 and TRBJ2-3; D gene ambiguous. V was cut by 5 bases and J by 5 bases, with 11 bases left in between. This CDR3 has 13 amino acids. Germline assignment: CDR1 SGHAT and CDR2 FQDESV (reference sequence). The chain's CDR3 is CASSPLVLDTQYF. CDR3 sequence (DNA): TGTGCCAGCAGCCCCCTTGTGTTAGATACGCAGTATTTT.

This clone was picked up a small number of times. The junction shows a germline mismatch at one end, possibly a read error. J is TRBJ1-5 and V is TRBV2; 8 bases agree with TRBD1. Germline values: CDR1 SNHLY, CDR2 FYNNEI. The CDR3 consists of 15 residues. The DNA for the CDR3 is TGTGCCAGCAGGGAAGGGACAGGTAACAATCAGCCCCAGCATTTT. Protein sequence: CASREGTGNNQPQHF.

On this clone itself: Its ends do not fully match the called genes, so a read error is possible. The CDR3 sequence is CSVETGVGQGGGEAFF. The CDR3 DNA sequence: TGCAGCGTTGAAACGGGGGTTGGACAGGGCGGGGGGGAAGCCTTCTTT. The genes are TRBV29-1 and TRBJ1-1, with 8 bases that match TRBD1. The CDR3 sequence is 16 residues long. CDR1 is SQVTM, CDR2 ANQGSEA, per germline.

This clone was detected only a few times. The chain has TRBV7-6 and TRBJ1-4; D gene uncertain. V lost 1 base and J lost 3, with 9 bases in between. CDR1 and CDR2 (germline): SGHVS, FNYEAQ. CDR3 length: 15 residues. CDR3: CASSLERTANEKLFF. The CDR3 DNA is TGTGCCAGCAGCTTAGAGCGGACTGCTAATGAAAAACTGTTTTTT.

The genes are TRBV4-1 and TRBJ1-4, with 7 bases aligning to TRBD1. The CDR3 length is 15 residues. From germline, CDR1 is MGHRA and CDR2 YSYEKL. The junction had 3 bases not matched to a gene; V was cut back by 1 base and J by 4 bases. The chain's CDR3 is CASSQAGQRNEKLFF. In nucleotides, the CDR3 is TGCGCCAGCAGCCAAGCGGGACAGCGTAATGAAAAACTGTTTTTT.

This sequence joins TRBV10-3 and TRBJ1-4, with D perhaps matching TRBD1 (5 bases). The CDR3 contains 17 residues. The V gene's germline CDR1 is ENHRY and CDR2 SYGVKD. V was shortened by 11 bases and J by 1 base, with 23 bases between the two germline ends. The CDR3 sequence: CAAPGGVNEGTNEKLFF. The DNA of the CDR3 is TGTGCCGCCCCGGGGGGGGTCAACGAGGGAACTAATGAAAAACTGTTTTTT.

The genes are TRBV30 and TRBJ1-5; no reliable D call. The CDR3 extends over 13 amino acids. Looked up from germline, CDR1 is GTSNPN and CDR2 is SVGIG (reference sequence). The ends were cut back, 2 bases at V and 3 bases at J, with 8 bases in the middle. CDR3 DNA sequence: TGTGCCTGGAGTCCCGCCTACAATCAGCCCCAGCATTTT. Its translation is CAWSPAYNQPQHF.

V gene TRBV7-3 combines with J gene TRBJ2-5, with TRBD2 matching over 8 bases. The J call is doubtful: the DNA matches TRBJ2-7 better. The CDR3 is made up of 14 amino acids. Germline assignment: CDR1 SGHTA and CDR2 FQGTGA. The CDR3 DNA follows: TGTGCCAGCAGCTTTAGCGGGGCCTCCTACGAGCAGTACTTC. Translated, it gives CASSFSGASYEQYF.

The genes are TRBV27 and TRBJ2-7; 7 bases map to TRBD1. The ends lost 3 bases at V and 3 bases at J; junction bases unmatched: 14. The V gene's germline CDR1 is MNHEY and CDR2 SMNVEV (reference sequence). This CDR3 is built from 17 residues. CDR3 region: CASSFLTKGAGVYEQYF. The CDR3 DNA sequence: TGTGCCAGCAGTTTCCTAACGAAGGGGGCCGGTGTCTACGAGCAGTACTTC.

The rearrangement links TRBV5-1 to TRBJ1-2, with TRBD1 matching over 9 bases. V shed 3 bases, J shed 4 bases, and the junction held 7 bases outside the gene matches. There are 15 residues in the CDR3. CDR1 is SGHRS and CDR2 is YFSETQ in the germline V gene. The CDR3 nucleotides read TGCGCCAGCAGCTCGGAGGACAGGGGTAGCTATGGCTACACCTTC. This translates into CASSSEDRGSYGYTF.